Each of the 19 T cell receptor beta chains below was sequenced from the same sample in a study of blood T cell repertoires in COVID-19. Assay: immunoSEQ multiplex PCR; the TCRdb copy retains only in-frame clones and omits some. The sample has hundreds of thousands of clones, 85% to 90% seen once. Sequencing input: peripheral blood. Every receptor here comes from a woman aged 18-29 years with acute or convalescent COVID-19.

The CDR3 here is CASSSYPYEQYF. In DNA form, the CDR3 reads TGTGCCAGCAGCTCCTACCCCTACGAGCAGTACTTC. V usage is TRBV7-2 and J usage is TRBJ2-7; D unresolved. Trimming cost V 4 bases and J 2 bases, with 6 bases left between them. CDR1 is SGHTA and CDR2 is FQGNSA in the germline V gene. The CDR3 is 12 residues long.

The chain joins TRBV3-1 (or the pseudogene TRBV3-2) to TRBJ2-7; TRBD2 is a possible D gene (5 bases). The length of the CDR3 is 12 residues. Trimming pared 4 bases from V and 6 bases from J, leaving 10 bases between. Germline loops: CDR1 LGHDT, CDR2 YNNKEL (reference sequence). CDR3 DNA sequence: TGTGCCAGCAGCCCCGCCCGGGGCGAGCAGTACTTC. It codes for CASSPARGEQYF.

V usage is TRBV27 and J usage is TRBJ2-7; TRBD1 is a possible D gene (5 bases). The V end lost 6 bases, the J end lost 4 bases, and 16 bases lay between the germline ends. Germline assignment: CDR1 MNHEY and CDR2 SMNVEV (reference sequence). The CDR3 length is 14 residues. Here the CDR3 DNA reads TGTGCCAGCAGGTCCAGGGTTAAACCTTACGAGCAGTACTTC. Protein: CASRSRVKPYEQYF.

V gene TRBV5-5 combines with J gene TRBJ1-2, with a tentative D call TRBD1 (5 bases). V dropped 6 bases and J dropped 8 bases, with 20 bases sitting between them. Germline assignment: CDR1 SGHKS and CDR2 YYEKEE (reference sequence). CDR3 length: 14 amino acids. CDR3 DNA: TGTGCCAGCATCAACTTGGGTAGGGGCCTAGGCTACACCTTC. This encodes CASINLGRGLGYTF.

The chain combines TRBV19 with TRBJ1-2, with a possible D match to TRBD1 (5 bases). V shed 4 bases and J shed 2 bases, with 14 bases lying between them. There are 15 residues in the CDR3. The V gene's germline CDR1 is LNHDA and CDR2 SQIVND (reference sequence). The CDR3 loop reads CASSNLGADNYGYTF. The CDR3 coding sequence is TGTGCCAGTAGTAATCTTGGGGCGGACAACTATGGCTACACCTTC.

The V gene is TRBV29-1, the J gene TRBJ1-2, with D perhaps matching TRBD1 (6 bases). Germline-derived CDR1 and CDR2 are SQVTM and ANQGSEA. The germline V and J ends were trimmed by 2 bases and 8 bases, with 6 bases remaining between them. The CDR3 sequence is 10 residues long. The CDR3 DNA sequence: TGCAGCGTTGAACAGGGGGGCTACACCTTC. Translating it yields CSVEQGGYTF.

The chain uses TRBV12-5 and TRBJ2-3, with 9 nucleotides matching TRBD2. CDR1 is LGHNT and CDR2 is FRNRAP in the germline V gene. V dropped 11 bases and J dropped 3; count of bases not matched to a gene: 9. The CDR3 runs to 14 residues. CDR3 amino acids: CAAAPGLATDTQYF. CDR3 nucleotide sequence: TGTGCTGCTGCCCCGGGACTAGCAACAGATACGCAGTATTTT. The full variable domain, in which reference TRBV12-5 and TRBJ2-3 provide the parts outside the CDR3, is DARVTQTPRHKVTEMGQEVTMRCQPILGHNTVFWYRQTMMQGLELLAYFRNRAPLDDSGMPKDRFSAEMPDATLATLKIQPSEPRDSAVYFCAAAPGLATDTQYFGPGTRLTVL.

This chain joins TRBV5-1 and TRBJ1-1; TRBD1 might be the D (6 bases). Germline V gene lookup returns CDR1 SGHRS and CDR2 YFSETQ. The CDR3 totals 14 residues. Between the trimmed V and J ends, which lost 7 bases and 5 bases, there was a span of 18 bases. The CDR3 region has the DNA TGCGCCAGCTGGAGCGGGGGCGGTGAGACTGAAGCTTTCTTT. Translation: CASWSGGGETEAFF.

This chain joins TRBV25-1 and TRBJ1-2, with 7 bases identical to TRBD1. Germline CDR1 reads MGHDK; CDR2 reads SYGVNS. The CDR3 extends over 13 amino acids. J gave up 4 bases and V 7 bases, and 6 bases lay outside the gene matches. The CDR3 DNA sequence: TGTGCCAGCACCCGGACAGGAGCCTATGGCTACACCTTC. Encoded protein: CASTRTGAYGYTF.

This chain joins TRBV18 and TRBJ2-3; 11 bases are shared with TRBD2. Unmatched junction bases numbered 8, after V lost 2 bases and J lost 4 bases. The CDR3 contains 17 residues. Germline V gives CDR1 KGHSH, CDR2 LQKENI. CDR3 protein: CASSPSISGGAADTQYF. The DNA for the CDR3 is TGTGCCAGCTCACCATCTATTAGCGGGGGGGCCGCAGATACGCAGTATTTT.

The V and J genes are TRBV6-5 and TRBJ2-7, with TRBD2 matching over 10 bases. Germline lookup yields CDR1 MNHEY and CDR2 SVGAGI. The CDR3 contains 15 residues. With 0 bases clipped from V and 3 bases from J, the junction kept 2 bases outside the gene matches. The CDR3 spells CASSYSTSGVYEQYF. CDR3 DNA sequence: TGTGCCAGCAGTTACTCTACTAGCGGGGTCTACGAGCAGTACTTC.

This chain connects TRBV7-8 to TRBJ1-5; 11 bases map to TRBD1. The CDR3 loop spans 14 amino acids. J gave up 9 bases and V 3 bases, and 4 bases lay outside the gene matches. CDR1 is SGHVS and CDR2 is FQNEAQ in the germline V gene. CDR3 amino acids: CASSFRTGGTPQHF. In nucleotides, the CDR3 is TGTGCCAGCAGCTTCAGGACAGGGGGCACGCCCCAGCATTTT.

This clone was counted a single time. The rearrangement links TRBV2 to TRBJ1-1; the D is unclear. Germline V gene data show CDR1 as SNHLY and CDR2 as FYNNEI. There are 11 residues in the CDR3. The V end lost 3 bases, the J end lost 8 bases, and 7 bases lay between the germline ends. CDR3 bases: TGTGCCAGCAGTGAGTTGCAGGAAGCTTTCTTT. The encoded protein is CASSELQEAFF. The whole variable domain, remainder taken from reference TRBV2 and TRBJ1-1, is EPEVTQTPSHQVTQMGQEVILRCVPISNHLYFYWYRQILGQKVEFLVSFYNNEISEKSEIFDDQFSVERPDGSNFTLKIRSTKLEDSAMYFCASSELQEAFFGQGTRLTVV.

The rearrangement links TRBV7-6 to TRBJ2-5; D ambiguous. V gave up 5 bases and J gave up 4 bases, with 5 bases separating them. CDR3 length equals 11 residues. CDR1 is SGHVS, CDR2 FNYEAQ, per germline. The CDR3 coding sequence is TGTGCCAGCAGCCAGTCAGAGACCCAGTACTTC. Translating gives CASSQSETQYF.

V is TRBV4-1 and J is TRBJ1-1; 8 nucleotides line up with TRBD1. Germline CDR1 is MGHRA and CDR2 is YSYEKL. The CDR3 runs to 15 residues. Germline trimming cut 6 bases from V and 3 bases from J; bases unmatched to any gene: 9. The CDR3 DNA reads as TGCGCCAGCAGGAGAAGACAGGGGTCCGACACTGAAGCTTTCTTT. It is translated as CASRRRQGSDTEAFF.

The V gene is TRBV6-1, the J gene TRBJ1-1, with a weak D call TRBD1 (5 bases). Trimming removed 3 bases from V and 4 bases from J, with 12 bases in between. The CDR3 loop spans 14 amino acids. The germline CDR1 and CDR2 sequences are MNHNS and SASEGT. The CDR3 DNA reads TGTGCCAGCAGTGAGGTGGAGGGGTTCACTGAAGCTTTCTTT. Amino acids: CASSEVEGFTEAFF.

In this sample, this clone turned up a few times. The chain recombines TRBV19 with TRBJ1-2, with TRBD1 matching 8 bases. Trimming cost V 3 bases and J 8 bases; bases outside gene matches: 8. CDR1 is LNHDA, CDR2 SQIVND, per germline (reference sequence). The CDR3 has 14 residues. CDR3 sequence (DNA): TGTGCCAGTAGTATTTGGACAGGGTTTGAGGGCTACACCTTC. Its protein product is CASSIWTGFEGYTF.

The chain links TRBV6-1 to TRBJ2-1, with 7 positions matching TRBD2. The CDR3 is made up of 14 amino acids. V lost 3 bases and J lost 8; bases outside the gene matches: 7. Germline V CDR1 and CDR2: MNHNS, SASEGT. CDR3 DNA sequence: TGTGCCAGCAGTGAGGGCCCAGCGGGGTATGAGCAGTTCTTC. Its translation is CASSEGPAGYEQFF.

The chain joins TRBV5-1 to TRBJ1-1; no reliable D call. V gave up 0 bases and J gave up 5 bases, with 8 bases separating them. The CDR3 has 13 residues. Looked up from germline, CDR1 is SGHRS and CDR2 is YFSETQ. CDR3 DNA: TGCGCCAGCAGCTTGGCAGGATTAACTGAAGCTTTCTTT. It translates to CASSLAGLTEAFF.